A single sample is the source of the 25 T cell receptor beta chains below, sequenced in a study of blood T cell repertoires in COVID-19. The protocol was immunoSEQ multiplex PCR, while the TCRdb copy is restricted to in-frame clones and leaves out a portion. Seen here are 360,000 or so clones, approximately 89% observed once, and the top ten hold 3.9%. The sequenced sample was peripheral blood. The receptors stem from a woman between 55 and 75 years old with COVID-19, enrolled during active disease.

This chain connects TRBV9 to TRBJ1-3; 11 nucleotides line up with TRBD1. CDR3 length: 16 amino acids. Per the germline V gene, CDR1 is SGDLS and CDR2 is YYNGEE. The V gene end was trimmed by 3 bases and the J gene end by 2 bases; junction bases not matched to a gene: 4. The CDR3 protein is CASSAGQGAAGNTIYF. The CDR3 bases are TGTGCCAGCAGCGCAGGACAGGGGGCGGCTGGAAACACCATATATTTT. Complete variable domain (other parts from reference TRBV9 and TRBJ1-3): DSGVTQTPKHLITATGQRVTLRCSPRSGDLSVYWYQQSLDQGLQFLIQYYNGEERAKGNILERFSAQQFPDLHSELNLSSLELGDSALYFCASSAGQGAAGNTIYFGEGSWLTVV.

The rearrangement joins TRBV27 to TRBJ2-7, with D possibly matching TRBD1 (6 bases). The germline V and J ends were trimmed by 4 bases and 4 bases, with 8 bases remaining between them. The length of the CDR3 is 12 residues. Germline-derived CDR1 and CDR2 are MNHEY and SMNVEV (reference sequence). The CDR3: CASSSGDYEQYF. CDR3 coding DNA: TGTGCCAGCAGTTCAGGGGATTACGAGCAGTACTTC.

The table lists this clone with a few counts. The chain is built from TRBV27 and TRBJ1-6; 7 bases line up with TRBD1. The CDR3 totals 16 residues. Germline loops: CDR1 MNHEY, CDR2 SMNVEV (reference sequence). V trimming: 3 bases; J trimming: 0 bases; junction bases outside the gene matches: 2. The CDR3 coding sequence is TGTGCCAGCAGTTTGACAGGGAGCTCCTATAATTCACCCCTCCACTTT. It encodes CASSLTGSSYNSPLHF.

This clone is a singleton in its sample. The chain uses TRBV5-1 and TRBJ2-1; TRBD2 aligns across 10 bases. This CDR3 contains 15 residues. The V and J ends lost 3 bases and 6 bases, in that order; junction bases with no gene match: 6. The germline V gene has CDR1 SGHRS and CDR2 YFSETQ. The CDR3 loop reads CASSSSSGGFNEQFF. The CDR3 DNA is TGCGCCAGCAGCTCCTCTAGCGGGGGCTTCAATGAGCAGTTCTTC.

J is TRBJ2-7 and V is TRBV14; TRBD2 is a possible D gene (5 bases). In germline, CDR1 is SGHDN, CDR2 FVKESK. The V end was cut by 4 bases, the J end by 7 bases, with 17 bases between. CDR3 length equals 14 residues. The chain's CDR3 is CASSPLAGLREQYF. CDR3 sequence (DNA): TGTGCCAGCAGCCCACTGGCGGGCCTTAGGGAGCAGTACTTC.

As for this clone: Other DNA sequences in the same sample also yield this CDR3. V and J are TRBV29-1 and TRBJ2-7; 10 nucleotides match TRBD1. Germline assignment: CDR1 SQVTM and CDR2 ANQGSEA. This CDR3 spans 13 amino acids. V shed 6 bases, J shed 3 bases, and the junction held 5 bases outside the gene matches. The CDR3 reads CSVLTGGGYEQYF. CDR3 nucleotide sequence: TGCAGCGTCCTGACAGGGGGCGGCTACGAGCAGTACTTC.

The rearrangement uses TRBV5-1 and TRBJ2-5, with D possibly TRBD2 on 5 matching bases. V was cut by 5 bases and J by 5 bases, with 13 bases left in between. The germline V gene has CDR1 SGHRS and CDR2 YFSETQ. The length of the CDR3 is 13 residues. For the CDR3, the DNA is TGCGCCAGCAGTCGAGGGAACGTGGAGACCCAGTACTTC. This sequence encodes CASSRGNVETQYF.

This clone was picked up a small number of times. This chain uses TRBV24-1 with TRBJ1-5; D possibly corresponds to TRBD1 (5 bases). CDR3 length: 14 residues. Germline V gene sequence: CDR1 KGHDR, CDR2 SFDVKD. Trimming removed 4 bases from V and 3 bases from J, with 9 bases in between. The CDR3 DNA reads as TGTGCCACCAGTGACAGGGCAAACAATCAGCCCCAGCATTTT. Its protein is CATSDRANNQPQHF.

J is TRBJ1-1 and V is TRBV15; possible D gene TRBD1, 6 bases. V was cut by 9 bases and J by 4 bases, with 18 bases left in between. This CDR3 region has 14 residues. In germline, CDR1 is LNHNV, CDR2 YYDKDF (reference sequence). The CDR3 region has the DNA TGTGCCACAGAAACCGGGGGGCGCGGCACTGAAGCTTTCTTT. Protein product: CATETGGRGTEAFF.

The chain joins TRBV6-1 to TRBJ1-4, with 11 positions matching TRBD1. J lost 5 bases, V lost 3 bases, and 8 bases had no gene match. The CDR3 totals 17 residues. The germline V gene has CDR1 MNHNS and CDR2 SASEGT. The CDR3 DNA reads as TGTGCCAGCAGTGACCCGGGACAGGGGGTTTCAAATGAAAAACTGTTTTTT. This encodes CASSDPGQGVSNEKLFF.

The chain is built from TRBV19 and TRBJ2-1; 7 positions agree with TRBD1. The CDR3 is 13 residues long. With V trimmed by 2 bases and J by 9 bases, 4 bases remained unmatched. CDR1 is LNHDA, CDR2 SQIVND, per germline (reference sequence). This CDR3 is CASSIPHRGEQFF. CDR3 bases: TGTGCCAGTAGTATACCCCACAGGGGTGAGCAGTTCTTC.

The chain recombines TRBV28 with TRBJ2-2; D gene unclear. The CDR3 length is 16 residues. The germline gives CDR1 MDHEN, CDR2 SYDVKM. Trimming removed 6 bases at V and 3 bases at J, with 17 bases between. CDR3 nucleotide sequence: TGTGCCAGCAGCCCTCTAACAGCTTTCGACACCGGGGAGCTGTTTTTT. It yields the protein CASSPLTAFDTGELFF.

The chain links TRBV4-1 to TRBJ2-3, with 8 bases fitting TRBD2. Trimming cost V 0 bases and J 2 bases; bases outside gene matches: 4. The CDR3 is made up of 16 amino acids. CDR1 is MGHRA and CDR2 is YSYEKL in the germline V gene. Here the CDR3 DNA reads TGCGCCAGCAGCCAAGATAGCGGGGAATCCACAGATACGCAGTATTTT. The encoded protein is CASSQDSGESTDTQYF.

The genes are TRBV7-2 and TRBJ1-2, with TRBD1 as a possible D gene (5 bases). Germline assignment: CDR1 SGHTA and CDR2 FQGNSA. The germline V and J ends were trimmed by 5 bases and 5 bases, with 9 bases remaining between them. This CDR3 region has 12 residues. For the CDR3, the DNA is TGTGCCAGCAGCCCGCAGGGATATGGCTACACCTTC. It codes for CASSPQGYGYTF.

This clone was recorded once. The CDR3 region is CASSPQMNTEAFF. DNA for the CDR3: TGCGCCAGCAGCCCTCAGATGAACACTGAAGCTTTCTTT. The chain joins TRBV5-1 to TRBJ1-1; D not certain. The germline gives CDR1 SGHRS, CDR2 YFSETQ. CDR3 length equals 13 residues. Deletions cut 4 bases from V and 0 bases from J, with 7 bases between.

This clone was seen just once. The chain carries TRBV6-5 and TRBJ1-5; no clear D. V lost 6 bases and J 0 bases, leaving 9 bases between the germline ends. The CDR3 contains 14 residues. Looked up from germline, CDR1 is MNHEY and CDR2 is SVGAGI. This CDR3 reads CASRRQTSNQPQHF. The CDR3 coding sequence is TGTGCCAGCAGGCGGCAGACTAGCAATCAGCCCCAGCATTTT.

This clone was seen a single time. The V and J genes are TRBV7-3 and TRBJ2-1; TRBD1 aligns across 10 bases. V gave up 5 bases and J gave up 7 bases; unmatched junction bases: 5. This CDR3 region has 14 residues. CDR1 and CDR2 (germline): SGHTA, FQGTGA. CDR3 region: CASSPGQGFNEQFF. The CDR3 DNA follows: TGTGCCAGCAGCCCGGGACAGGGGTTTAATGAGCAGTTCTTC.

V gene TRBV3-1 (or the pseudogene TRBV3-2) combines with J gene TRBJ2-3; 8 nucleotides line up with TRBD2. V shed 4 bases, J shed 3 bases, and the junction held 3 bases outside the gene matches. The CDR3 loop spans 14 amino acids. CDR1 is LGHDT, CDR2 YNNKEL, per germline (reference sequence). This CDR3 reads CASSLGLATDTQYF. DNA for the CDR3: TGTGCCAGCAGCCTTGGACTAGCTACAGATACGCAGTATTTT.

The rearrangement links TRBV11-2 to TRBJ2-3; D is uncertain. Germline V CDR1 and CDR2: SGHAT, FQNNGV. The CDR3 is 16 amino acids. The V gene lost 4 bases and the J gene lost 4 bases, with 18 bases spanning the gap. The CDR3 DNA reads as TGTGCCAGCAGCTCCAGGCTCCCTCGAAGTGCAGATACGCAGTATTTT. Residues: CASSSRLPRSADTQYF.

This clone occurred a few times. This chain links TRBV4-1 with TRBJ1-6; D is undetermined. The CDR3 loop spans 14 amino acids. Germline lookup yields CDR1 MGHRA and CDR2 YSYEKL. V lost 0 bases to trimming and J lost 9 bases, with 9 bases between them. The CDR3 DNA reads TGCGCCAGCAGCCAAGATGACCGGGTTTCACCCCTCCACTTT. The encoded protein is CASSQDDRVSPLHF.

J is TRBJ1-4 and V is TRBV27, with D tentatively TRBD1 (5 bases). CDR3 length: 13 amino acids. Trimming removed 4 bases from V and 7 bases from J, with 10 bases in between. Germline V gene data show CDR1 as MNHEY and CDR2 as SMNVEV (reference sequence). CDR3 in DNA: TGTGCCAGCAGTTCTAAGGGGCGTGAAAAACTGTTTTTT. It is translated as CASSSKGREKLFF.

This clone was seen only a few times. V usage is TRBV18 and J usage is TRBJ1-6; D not resolved. The CDR3 is made up of 12 amino acids. V was shortened by 6 bases and J by 11 bases, with 11 bases between the two germline ends. CDR1 KGHSH and CDR2 LQKENI come from the germline V gene. CDR3 sequence reads: CASSPYPAPLHF. In DNA form, the CDR3 reads TGTGCCAGCTCGCCGTATCCGGCACCCCTCCACTTT.

The chain recombines TRBV6-2 or TRBV6-3 with TRBJ2-7; D is possibly TRBD2 (5 bases). In germline, CDR1 is MNHEY, CDR2 SVGEGT. V dropped 0 bases and J dropped 2 bases, with 8 bases sitting between them. This CDR3 spans 14 amino acids. The CDR3 DNA follows: TGTGCCAGCAGTTACTCTGGACTTACCTACGAGCAGTACTTC. Translation gives CASSYSGLTYEQYF.

The chain employs TRBV28 and TRBJ2-7; D is uncertain. Trimming shortened V by 4 bases and J by 4 bases, and 8 bases separated the two germline ends. The germline CDR1 and CDR2 sequences are MDHEN and SYDVKM. This CDR3 region has 12 residues. DNA of the CDR3: TGTGCCAGCAGTTCGGGTTCTTACGAGCAGTACTTC. This encodes CASSSGSYEQYF.

The chain links TRBV5-6 to TRBJ1-1, with TRBD1 matching over 10 bases. This CDR3 has 15 amino acids. The V gene's germline CDR1 is SGHDT and CDR2 YYEEEE. Trimming took 5 bases from V and 5 from J; bases not matched to a gene: 9. The CDR3 DNA sequence: TGTGCCAGCAGGGTGGCCGGGACAGGGGTAACTGAAGCTTTCTTT. Translated: CASRVAGTGVTEAFF.